A selection of T cell receptor beta chains follows, all from one sample in a study of cytomegalovirus exposure and HLA in healthy donors. TCRdb's copy holds only in-frame clones and misses some; the assay was immunoSEQ multiplex PCR. The sample holds 50,000 or so clones. The specimen sequenced was PBMCs. All receptors derive from a woman aged 60-70 years in good health and CMV-seropositive. Each CDR3 is given with its conserved first and last residue. A D gene is named only where the DNA matches it firmly. Clone size is stated in some rows and not others, as once, few, many or a class when expanded.

d_gene	abundance	v_gene	j_gene	CDR3nt	CDR3aa
NA	NA	TRBV5-5	TRBJ2-3	TGTGCCAGCAGCCTCCTGATGTTAGTGGCAGATACGCAGTATTTT	CASSLLMLVADTQYF
TRBD1	NA	TRBV5-6	TRBJ1-5	TGTGCCAGCAGTCGCGGACAGGGGGGAAGGAGCAATCAGCCCCAGCATTTT	CASSRGQGGRSNQPQHF
NA	NA	TRBV29-1	TRBJ2-7	TGCAGCACAAGACAAGCGGGCGAGCAGTACTTC	CSTRQAGEQYF
NA	NA	TRBV5-6	TRBJ1-1	TGTGCCAGCAGCCGACGGTCGGAGAGAGGAACTGAAGCTTTCTTT	CASSRRSERGTEAFF
NA	NA	TRBV10-3	TRBJ2-5	TGTGCCATCAGTTCCCTAGGCCCAAGGGGTGTCGAGACCCAGTACTTC	CAISSLGPRGVETQYF
NA	NA	TRBV7-9	TRBJ2-7	TGTGCCAGCAGCTTTAGCGTGAGGATATCCTACGAGCAGTACTTC	CASSFSVRISYEQYF
TRBD1	NA	TRBV4-2	TRBJ2-7	TGTGCCAGCAGCCCGGGACAGGCCTACGAGCAGTACTTC	CASSPGQAYEQYF
TRBD1	NA	TRBV10-3	TRBJ2-2	TGTGCCATCAGCCACAGGGGTGGAACCGGGGAGCTGTTTTTT	CAISHRGGTGELFF
TRBD1	NA	TRBV9	TRBJ2-3	TGTGCCAGCAGCCGGGACAGGGGGTTAGATACGCAGTATTTT	CASSRDRGLDTQYF
TRBD1	NA	TRBV5-8	TRBJ1-6	TGTGCCAGCAGCTTGGGTTCAGGGGGCTATAATTCACCCCTCCACTTT	CASSLGSGGYNSPLHF
NA	NA	TRBV5-5	TRBJ1-2	TGTGCCAGCAGCTTGTTGGCAGGGGCTGGCTATGGCTACACCTTC	CASSLLAGAGYGYTF
NA	NA	TRBV11-3	TRBJ1-1	TGTGCCAGCAGCTTAGTTACAGGCAAGGCCACTGAAGCTTTCTTT	CASSLVTGKATEAFF
NA	NA	TRBV5-6	TRBJ2-7	TGTGCCAGCAGCTTAGGCGTCCTAGCCTCCTACGAGCAGTACTTC	CASSLGVLASYEQYF
TRBD2	NA	TRBV6-5	TRBJ2-1	TGTGCCAGCGGGACTAGCGGGGAAAGCAATGAGCAGTTCTTC	CASGTSGESNEQFF
NA	NA	TRBV6-5	TRBJ2-1	TGTGCCAGCAGTTACTCCGCTCGCGGGTCTTCCAATGAGCAGTTCTTC	CASSYSARGSSNEQFF
NA	NA	TRBV6-5	TRBJ1-3	TGTGCCAGCACATCGCAGGGAGGAAACACCATATATTTT	CASTSQGGNTIYF
NA	NA	TRBV5-4	TRBJ2-6	TGTGCCAGCAGCCCAGGGCTCTCTGGGGCCAACGTCCTGACTTTC	CASSPGLSGANVLTF
NA	NA	TRBV29-1	TRBJ2-3	TGCAGCGTTGAATCAGACACTGCAGATACGCAGTATTTT	CSVESDTADTQYF
NA	medium-sized	TRBV5-6	TRBJ1-1	TGTGCCAGCAGCGCGGGGGGTTGGGCCGAAGCTTTCTTT	CASSAGGWAEAFF
NA	NA	TRBV5-4	TRBJ1-6	TGTGCCAGCAGCTTGGAAGCTTATTCACCCCTCCACTTT	CASSLEAYSPLHF
TRBD1	NA	TRBV5-1	TRBJ2-7	TGCGCCAGCAGCCCCCGCGGACAGGGTCAGTACGAGCAGTACTTC	CASSPRGQGQYEQYF
NA	NA	TRBV27	TRBJ2-3	TGTGCCAGCAGTACAGGGACAGATACGCAGTATTTT	CASSTGTDTQYF